This passage covers 25 T cell receptor beta chains from one sample sequenced in a study of T cell repertoires in cytomegalovirus infection. TCRdb processed the reads anew with MiXCR; each CDR3 protein has one entry. This sample has around 280,000 distinct CDR3 sequences; roughly 13% occur once, and the top ten carry 8.5% to 10%. Material for sequencing was PBMCs. All receptors derive from a human donor in good health (CMV status not recorded). Some clones in this sample may be carry-over from other donors' samples.

This clonotype has a handful of counts. The V gene is TRBV25-1, the J gene TRBJ2-7, with TRBD1 matching 9 bases. V shed 6 bases and J 3 bases; nucleotides not matched to a gene: 9. Per the germline V gene, CDR1 is MGHDK and CDR2 is SYGVNS. This CDR3 spans 15 amino acids. DNA for the CDR3: TGTGCCAGCAGACAAAGTTTGGACAGGGGCTACGAGCAGTACTTC. Translating gives CASRQSLDRGYEQYF.

This clonotype was observed a few times. V gene TRBV7-9 combines with J gene TRBJ2-5; D may match TRBD1 or TRBD2 (5 bases each). V was cut by 1 base and J by 5 bases, with 11 bases left in between. CDR1 is SEHNR, CDR2 FQNEAQ, per germline (reference sequence). This CDR3 spans 14 amino acids. As DNA, the CDR3 is TGTGCCAGCAGCTTAGACGGGGCCGGGGAGACCCAGTACTTC. Translation gives CASSLDGAGETQYF.

The table lists this clonotype with many counts. V is TRBV7-2 and J is TRBJ1-5, with no clear D. This CDR3 is built from 15 residues. Per germline, CDR1 SGHTA and CDR2 FQGNSA. The V and J ends lost 0 bases and 0 bases respectively, with 6 bases between them. The CDR3 reads CASSLARNSNQPQHF. For the CDR3, the DNA is TGTGCCAGCAGCTTAGCAAGGAATAGCAATCAGCCCCAGCATTTT.

This clonotype was observed at least ten times. V usage is TRBV28 and J usage is TRBJ1-5, with D possibly matching TRBD1 (5 bases). Between the trimmed V and J ends, which lost 3 bases and 7 bases, there was a span of 7 bases. Germline assignment: CDR1 MDHEN and CDR2 SYDVKM. CDR3 length: 12 amino acids. CDR3 amino acids: CASSFRAQPQHF. The CDR3 nucleotides read TGTGCCAGCAGTTTCAGGGCCCAGCCCCAGCATTTT.

This clonotype has just a few counts. This rearrangement joins TRBV4-1 to TRBJ1-6, with a tentative D call TRBD1 (6 bases). The V end lost 5 bases, the J end lost 3 bases, and 14 bases lay between the germline ends. The CDR3 has 16 residues. Germline CDR1 is MGHRA and CDR2 is YSYEKL. The CDR3 DNA sequence: TGCGCCAGCAGCGCAACAGGGTGGCTCTATAATTCACCCCTCCACTTT. Translation gives CASSATGWLYNSPLHF.

This clonotype was counted between two and nine times. The chain couples TRBV20-1 to TRBJ2-3; TRBD1 or TRBD2 may be the D gene (6 bases each). The CDR3 is made up of 16 amino acids. V shed 2 bases and J shed 3 bases, with 18 bases lying between them. Germline assignment: CDR1 DFQATT and CDR2 SNEGSKA (reference sequence). CDR3 sequence: CSARKQGGTGTDTQYF. The CDR3 bases are TGCAGTGCTAGAAAACAGGGAGGTACGGGGACAGATACGCAGTATTTT.

This sequence joins TRBV5-4 and TRBJ2-1; 7 nucleotides line up with TRBD1. V was clipped by 6 bases and J by 9 bases; unmatched bases: 12. The CDR3 runs to 14 residues. Germline V gene data show CDR1 as SGHNT and CDR2 as YYREEE (reference sequence). The CDR3 is CASNFKTGQGEQFF. In DNA, the CDR3 is TGTGCCAGCAACTTCAAGACAGGGCAGGGTGAGCAGTTCTTC.

The chain couples TRBV5-5 to TRBJ2-3; D is perhaps TRBD1 or TRBD2 (7 bases each). The CDR3 sequence is 14 residues long. V was clipped by 1 base and J by 4 bases, with 10 bases between them. Per germline, CDR1 SGHKS and CDR2 YYEKEE (reference sequence). CDR3 region: CASSLQGGPDTQYF. CDR3 DNA: TGTGCCAGCAGCTTGCAGGGGGGGCCAGATACGCAGTATTTT. Full variable domain (remainder filled in from reference TRBV5-5 and TRBJ2-3): DAGVTQSPTHLIKTRGQQVTLRCSPISGHKSVSWYQQVLGQGPQFIFQYYEKEERGRGNFPDRFSARQFPNYSSELNVNALLLGDSALYLCASSLQGGPDTQYFGPGTRLTVL.

This clonotype has just a few counts. The CDR3 region has the DNA TGTGCCAGCAGCCCGCGGCTAGCGGGAGGTGGGAATGAGCAGTTCTTC. Amino acid sequence: CASSPRLAGGGNEQFF. The gene calls are TRBV27 and TRBJ2-1; 11 nucleotides line up with TRBD2. This CDR3 has 16 residues. Looked up from germline, CDR1 is MNHEY and CDR2 is SMNVEV (reference sequence). V dropped 6 bases and J dropped 7; count of bases not matched to a gene: 11.

This clonotype was detected many times. The CDR3 spells CASSPSPGTSREAFF. The CDR3 nucleotides are TGTGCCAGCAGCCCAAGTCCCGGGACGTCGAGAGAAGCTTTCTTT. The chain is built from TRBV7-2 and TRBJ1-1, with D possibly matching TRBD1 (5 bases). Germline-derived CDR1 and CDR2 are SGHTA and FQGNSA. This CDR3 spans 15 amino acids. V gave up 5 bases and J gave up 8 bases, with 21 bases separating them.

In this sample, this clonotype turned up many times. The chain recombines TRBV7-2 with TRBJ2-5; the match to TRBD2 covers 10 bases. Germline V gives CDR1 SGHTA, CDR2 FQGNSA. V lost 5 bases, J lost 6 bases, and 9 bases stayed unmatched. The CDR3 is made up of 15 amino acids. Here the CDR3 reads CASSLGTSGMKTQYF. The CDR3 DNA follows: TGTGCCAGCAGCCTAGGAACTAGCGGGATGAAGACCCAGTACTTC.

The chain uses TRBV20-1 and TRBJ1-2, with 8 bases that match TRBD1. The CDR3 has 12 amino acids. Germline-derived CDR1 and CDR2 are DFQATT and SNEGSKA (reference sequence). V lost 5 bases to trimming and J lost 10 bases; unmatched junction nucleotides: 9. The CDR3 DNA is TGCAGTGCTTTTGGGACAGGCTTCCACTACACCTTC. As protein: CSAFGTGFHYTF.

This clonotype was observed a handful of times. This sequence joins TRBV6-2 or TRBV6-3 and TRBJ2-3, with 13 bases aligning to TRBD2. Losses at the gene ends were 4 bases for V and 4 bases for J; bases not matched to a gene: 11. The germline CDR1 and CDR2 sequences are MNHEY and SVGEGT. The CDR3 length is 18 residues. The chain's CDR3 is CASSFQPGTSGVADTQYF. CDR3 nucleotides: TGTGCCAGCAGTTTCCAACCCGGGACTAGCGGGGTAGCAGATACGCAGTATTTT.

This chain uses TRBV29-1 with TRBJ2-1; a weak D match, TRBD2 (5 bases). Trimming removed 4 bases from V and 1 base from J, with 14 bases in between. Germline V CDR1 and CDR2: SQVTM, ANQGSEA. The CDR3 consists of 15 residues. CDR3 in amino acids: CSVVSDSRSYNEQFF. DNA for the CDR3: TGCAGCGTTGTGTCGGACTCCCGTTCCTACAATGAGCAGTTCTTC.

This clonotype was detected many times. The chain carries TRBV6-1 and TRBJ2-1; 9 nucleotides align to TRBD2. Germline assignment: CDR1 MNHNS and CDR2 SASEGT. CDR3 length: 14 residues. The V segment lost 7 bases and the J segment 2 bases; nucleotides outside the gene matches: 3. CDR3: CASTPSGTYNEQFF. The CDR3 DNA follows: TGTGCCAGCACACCTAGCGGGACCTACAATGAGCAGTTCTTC.

This chain connects TRBV20-1 to TRBJ2-3; D is unresolved. The germline V gene encodes CDR1 DFQATT and CDR2 SNEGSKA (reference sequence). V was clipped by 5 bases and J by 4 bases, with 10 bases between them. The CDR3 is made up of 12 amino acids. CDR3 DNA: TGCAGTGCTGGCCGCCCCCCAGATACGCAGTATTTT. Translation gives CSAGRPPDTQYF.

This clonotype showed up many times. The V and J genes are TRBV7-2 and TRBJ2-7, with D maybe TRBD2 (5 bases). Germline CDR1 SGHTA, CDR2 FQGNSA. This CDR3 is built from 14 residues. The V end was cut by 5 bases, the J end by 5 bases, with 16 bases between. As DNA, the CDR3 is TGTGCCAGCAGCCTTCACGGTAGCGTGGACGAGCAGTACTTC. It yields the protein CASSLHGSVDEQYF.

This clonotype was counted between two and nine times. The chain combines TRBV2 with TRBJ1-5; D is perhaps TRBD1 (6 bases). The germline V gene encodes CDR1 SNHLY and CDR2 FYNNEI. Deletions cut 6 bases from V and 7 bases from J, with 19 bases between. The CDR3 is 15 residues long. CDR3 in amino acids: CASSYGTLGGQPQHF. The CDR3 region has the DNA TGTGCCAGCAGCTATGGGACTCTTGGGGGCCAGCCCCAGCATTTT.

Ten or more counts support this clonotype. The J gene is TRBJ2-7, the V gene TRBV7-2; D is uncertain. The CDR3 runs 14 residues. CDR1 SGHTA and CDR2 FQGNSA come from the germline V gene. Trimming removed 3 bases from V and 0 bases from J, with 9 bases in between. CDR3 protein: CASSLDGLSYEQYF. CDR3 sequence (DNA): TGTGCCAGCAGCTTGGACGGCCTCTCCTACGAGCAGTACTTC. The full variable domain, with the rest looked up from reference TRBV7-2 and TRBJ2-7, is GAGVSQSPSNKVTEKGKDVELRCDPISGHTALYWYRQSLGQGLEFLIYFQGNSAPDKSGLPSDRFSAERTGGSVSTLTIQRTQQEDSAVYLCASSLDGLSYEQYFGPGTRLTVT.

This clonotype was seen more than once but under ten times. The V and J genes are TRBV28 and TRBJ2-1, with D unresolved. V was clipped by 3 bases and J by 3 bases, with 9 bases between them. The CDR3 loop spans 14 amino acids. Per germline, CDR1 MDHEN and CDR2 SYDVKM. DNA of the CDR3: TGTGCCAGCAGTTTTTTTGCAGACTACAATGAGCAGTTCTTC. Protein product: CASSFFADYNEQFF.

This CDR3 is CSVPAPGENTGELFF. DNA for the CDR3: TGCAGCGTCCCCGCCCCGGGAGAAAACACCGGGGAGCTGTTTTTT. The chain couples TRBV29-1 to TRBJ2-2, with D possibly being TRBD2 (6 bases). The CDR3 extends over 15 amino acids. Germline V CDR1 and CDR2: SQVTM, ANQGSEA. Trimming removed 6 bases at V and 2 bases at J, with 16 bases between.

The chain joins TRBV6-1 to TRBJ2-4, with 8 positions matching TRBD1. Germline V CDR1 and CDR2: MNHNS, SASEGT. J lost 0 bases, V lost 5 bases, and 9 bases had no gene match. The CDR3 is 17 amino acids. CDR3 sequence reads: CASSFIGQGKAKNIQYF. The DNA for the CDR3 is TGTGCCAGCAGTTTTATCGGACAGGGCAAAGCCAAAAACATTCAGTACTTC.

This clonotype was detected many times. The gene calls are TRBV6-1 and TRBJ2-6; tentatively, D is TRBD2 (5 bases). CDR1 is MNHNS and CDR2 is SASEGT in the germline V gene. Trimming stripped 5 bases from V and 1 base from J, with 9 bases between. This CDR3 has 15 residues. The CDR3 DNA sequence: TGTGCCAGCAGTTCGGGAAGTTCTGGGGCCAACGTCCTGACTTTC. This sequence encodes CASSSGSSGANVLTF.

The rearrangement joins TRBV12-3 or TRBV12-4 to TRBJ2-2; 9 bases fit TRBD2. CDR3 length: 16 amino acids. V was pared by 5 bases and J by 2 bases, with 6 bases of the junction left unmatched. The CDR3 sequence: CASSPSAGGNTGELFF. The CDR3 DNA reads TGTGCCAGCAGTCCCTCAGCGGGGGGAAACACCGGGGAGCTGTTTTTT.

This clonotype was counted many times. The chain recombines TRBV7-2 with TRBJ2-5, with 7 positions matching TRBD2. V trimming: 1 base; J trimming: 2 bases; junction bases outside the gene matches: 4. CDR1 SGHTA and CDR2 FQGNSA come from the germline V gene. This CDR3 is 15 amino acids long. The CDR3: CASSLGTSSQETQYF. The CDR3 nucleotides are TGTGCCAGCAGCTTAGGGACTAGTTCTCAAGAGACCCAGTACTTC.